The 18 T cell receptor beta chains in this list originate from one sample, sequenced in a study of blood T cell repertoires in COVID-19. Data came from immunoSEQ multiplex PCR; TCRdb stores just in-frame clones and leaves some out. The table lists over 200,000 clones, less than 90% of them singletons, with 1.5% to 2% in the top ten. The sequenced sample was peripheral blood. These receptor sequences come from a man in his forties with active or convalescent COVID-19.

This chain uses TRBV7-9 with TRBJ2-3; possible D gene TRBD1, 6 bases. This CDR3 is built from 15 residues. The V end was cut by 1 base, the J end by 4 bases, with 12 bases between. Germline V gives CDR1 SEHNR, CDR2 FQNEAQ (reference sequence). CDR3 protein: CASSLGQAGPDTQYF. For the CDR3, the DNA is TGTGCCAGCAGCTTAGGACAGGCTGGTCCAGATACGCAGTATTTT. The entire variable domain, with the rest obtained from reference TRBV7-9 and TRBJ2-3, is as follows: DTGVSQNPRHKITKRGQNVTFRCDPISEHNRLYWYRQTLGQGPEFLTYFQNEAQLEKSRLLSDRFSAERPKGSFSTLEIQRTEQGDSAMYLCASSLGQAGPDTQYFGPGTRLTVL.

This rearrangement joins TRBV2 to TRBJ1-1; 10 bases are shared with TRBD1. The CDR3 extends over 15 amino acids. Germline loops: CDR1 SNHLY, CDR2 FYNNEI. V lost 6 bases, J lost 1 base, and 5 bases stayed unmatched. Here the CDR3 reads CASRGQGLRNTEAFF. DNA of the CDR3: TGTGCCAGCAGGGGACAGGGGCTAAGGAACACTGAAGCTTTCTTT.

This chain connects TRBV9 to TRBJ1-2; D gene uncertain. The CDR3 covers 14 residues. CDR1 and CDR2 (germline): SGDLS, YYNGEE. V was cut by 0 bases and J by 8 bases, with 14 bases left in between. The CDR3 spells CASSVGRLSGGYTF. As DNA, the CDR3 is TGTGCCAGCAGCGTAGGCCGACTATCAGGCGGCTACACCTTC.

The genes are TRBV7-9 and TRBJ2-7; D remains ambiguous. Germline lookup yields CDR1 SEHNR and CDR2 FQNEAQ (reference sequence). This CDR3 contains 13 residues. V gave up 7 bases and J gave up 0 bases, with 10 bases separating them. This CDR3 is CASTGTSSYEQYF. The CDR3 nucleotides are TGTGCCAGCACCGGCACATCCTCCTACGAGCAGTACTTC.

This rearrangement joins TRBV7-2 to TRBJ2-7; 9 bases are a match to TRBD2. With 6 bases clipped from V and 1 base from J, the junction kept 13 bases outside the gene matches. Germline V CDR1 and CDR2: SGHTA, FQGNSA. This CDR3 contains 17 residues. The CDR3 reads CASSFSSAGGLSYEQYF. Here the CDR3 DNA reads TGTGCCAGCAGTTTTTCCTCAGCGGGGGGCCTTTCCTACGAGCAGTACTTC. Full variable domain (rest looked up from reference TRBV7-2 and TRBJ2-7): GAGVSQSPSNKVTEKGKDVELRCDPISGHTALYWYRQSLGQGLEFLIYFQGNSAPDKSGLPSDRFSAERTGGSVSTLTIQRTQQEDSAVYLCASSFSSAGGLSYEQYFGPGTRLTVT.

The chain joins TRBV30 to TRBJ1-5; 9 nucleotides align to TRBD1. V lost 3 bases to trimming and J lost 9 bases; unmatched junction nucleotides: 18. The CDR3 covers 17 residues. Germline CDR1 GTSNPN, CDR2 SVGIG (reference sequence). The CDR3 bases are TGTGCCTGGAGCCCCCACTTCGCGGGACAGGGCACTCTGCCCCAGCATTTT. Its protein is CAWSPHFAGQGTLPQHF.

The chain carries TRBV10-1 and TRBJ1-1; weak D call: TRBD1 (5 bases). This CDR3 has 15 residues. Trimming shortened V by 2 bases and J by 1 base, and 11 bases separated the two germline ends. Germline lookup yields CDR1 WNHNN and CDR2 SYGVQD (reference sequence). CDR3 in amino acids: CASSETPTGNTEAFF. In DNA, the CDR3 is TGCGCCAGCAGTGAGACGCCTACAGGGAACACTGAAGCTTTCTTT.

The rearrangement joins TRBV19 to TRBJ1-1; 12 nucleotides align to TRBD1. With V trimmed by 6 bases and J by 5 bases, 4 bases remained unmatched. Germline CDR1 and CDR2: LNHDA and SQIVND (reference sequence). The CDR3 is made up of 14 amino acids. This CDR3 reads CASRGQGARTEAFF. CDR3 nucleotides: TGTGCCAGTAGGGGACAGGGGGCTCGGACTGAAGCTTTCTTT.

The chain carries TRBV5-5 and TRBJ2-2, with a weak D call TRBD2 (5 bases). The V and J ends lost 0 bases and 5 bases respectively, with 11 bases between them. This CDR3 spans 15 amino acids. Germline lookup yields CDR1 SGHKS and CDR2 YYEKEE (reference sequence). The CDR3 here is CASSLGGVLTGELFF. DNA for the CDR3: TGTGCCAGCAGCTTGGGGGGAGTATTAACCGGGGAGCTGTTTTTT.

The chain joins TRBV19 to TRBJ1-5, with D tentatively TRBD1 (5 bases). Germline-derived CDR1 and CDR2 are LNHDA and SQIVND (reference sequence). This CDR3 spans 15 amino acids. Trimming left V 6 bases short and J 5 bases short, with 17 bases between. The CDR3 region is CASSPWGVGDQPQHF. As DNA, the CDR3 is TGTGCCAGTAGCCCCTGGGGGGTAGGGGATCAGCCCCAGCATTTT. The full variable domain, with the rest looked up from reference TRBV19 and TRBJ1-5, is DGGITQSPKYLFRKEGQNVTLSCEQNLNHDAMYWYRQDPGQGLRLIYYSQIVNDFQKGDIAEGYSVSREKKESFPLTVTSAQKNPTAFYLCASSPWGVGDQPQHFGDGTRLSIL.

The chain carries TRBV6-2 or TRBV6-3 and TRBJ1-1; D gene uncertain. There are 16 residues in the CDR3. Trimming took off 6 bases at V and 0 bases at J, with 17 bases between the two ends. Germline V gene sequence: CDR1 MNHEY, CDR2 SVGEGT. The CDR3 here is CASSPEAGLMNTEAFF. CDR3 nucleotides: TGTGCCAGCAGCCCTGAGGCCGGACTCATGAACACTGAAGCTTTCTTT.

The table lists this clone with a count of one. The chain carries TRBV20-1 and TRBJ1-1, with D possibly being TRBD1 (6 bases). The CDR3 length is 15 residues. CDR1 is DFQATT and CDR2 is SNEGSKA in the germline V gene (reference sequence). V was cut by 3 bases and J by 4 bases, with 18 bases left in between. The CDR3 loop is CSASGGLTEGTEAFF. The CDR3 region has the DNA TGCAGTGCTAGTGGGGGGCTGACTGAGGGCACTGAAGCTTTCTTT.

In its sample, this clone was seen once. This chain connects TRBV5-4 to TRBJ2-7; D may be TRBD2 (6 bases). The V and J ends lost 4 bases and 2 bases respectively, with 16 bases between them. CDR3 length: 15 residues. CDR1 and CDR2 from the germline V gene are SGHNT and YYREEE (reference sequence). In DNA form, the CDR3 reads TGTGCCAGCAGCCCCCAGCGGGTGAATGCCTACGAGCAGTACTTC. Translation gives CASSPQRVNAYEQYF.

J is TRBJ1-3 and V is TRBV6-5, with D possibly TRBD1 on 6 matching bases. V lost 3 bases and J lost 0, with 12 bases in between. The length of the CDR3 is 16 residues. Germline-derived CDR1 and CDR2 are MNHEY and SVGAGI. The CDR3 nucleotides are TGTGCCAGCAGTTATTACCCAGGGGTCTCTGGAAACACCATATATTTT. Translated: CASSYYPGVSGNTIYF.

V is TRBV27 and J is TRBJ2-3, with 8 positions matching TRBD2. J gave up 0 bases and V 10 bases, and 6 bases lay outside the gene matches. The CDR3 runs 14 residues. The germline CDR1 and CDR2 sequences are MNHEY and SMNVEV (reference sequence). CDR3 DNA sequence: TGTGCCACCCGGGGGGGAGTCAGCACAGATACGCAGTATTTT. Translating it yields CATRGGVSTDTQYF.

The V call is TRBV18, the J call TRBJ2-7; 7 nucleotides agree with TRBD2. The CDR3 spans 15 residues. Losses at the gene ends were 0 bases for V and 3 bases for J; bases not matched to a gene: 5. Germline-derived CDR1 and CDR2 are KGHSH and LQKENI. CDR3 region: CASSPPSPGGYEQYF. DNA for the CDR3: TGTGCCAGCTCACCACCCTCCCCGGGGGGCTACGAGCAGTACTTC.

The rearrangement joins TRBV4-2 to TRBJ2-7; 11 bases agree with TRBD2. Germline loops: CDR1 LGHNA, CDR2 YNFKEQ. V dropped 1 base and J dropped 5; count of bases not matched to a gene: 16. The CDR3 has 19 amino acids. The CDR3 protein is CASSQGVTGVAGGYHEQYF. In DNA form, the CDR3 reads TGTGCCAGCAGCCAAGGGGTCACAGGGGTAGCGGGGGGGTACCACGAGCAGTACTTC.

CDR3 sequence reads: CASSPGQGETQYF. The CDR3 DNA follows: TGTGCCAGCTCACCCGGACAGGGGGAGACCCAGTACTTC. J is TRBJ2-5 and V is TRBV18, with 9 bases fitting TRBD1. CDR1 is KGHSH and CDR2 is LQKENI in the germline V gene. The trim removed 3 bases at V and 5 bases at J, leaving 1 base unmatched. This CDR3 has 13 amino acids.